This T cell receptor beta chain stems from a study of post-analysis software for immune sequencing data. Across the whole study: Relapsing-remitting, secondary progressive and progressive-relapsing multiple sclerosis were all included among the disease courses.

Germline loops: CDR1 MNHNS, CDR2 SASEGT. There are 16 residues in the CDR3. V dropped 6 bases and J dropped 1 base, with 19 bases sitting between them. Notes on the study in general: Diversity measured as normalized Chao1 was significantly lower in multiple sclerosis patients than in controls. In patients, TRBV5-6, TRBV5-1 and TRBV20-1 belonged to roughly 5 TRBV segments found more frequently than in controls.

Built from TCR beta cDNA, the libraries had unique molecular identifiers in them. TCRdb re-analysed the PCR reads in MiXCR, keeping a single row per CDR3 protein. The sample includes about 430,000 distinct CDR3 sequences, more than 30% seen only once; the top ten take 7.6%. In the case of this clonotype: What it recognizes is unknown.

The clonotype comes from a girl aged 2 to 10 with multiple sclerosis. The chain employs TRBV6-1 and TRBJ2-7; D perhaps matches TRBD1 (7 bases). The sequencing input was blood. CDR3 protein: CASRESWQGGSYEQYF. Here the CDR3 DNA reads TGTGCCAGCAGGGAGTCGTGGCAGGGGGGATCCTACGAGCAGTACTTC.